This is a list of T cell receptor beta chains from one sample in a study of shared clonotypes between healthy human individuals. Some clones are missing from TCRdb's copy, which holds only in-frame ones; the method was immunoSEQ multiplex PCR. The table includes more than 900,000 clones, about 80% detected once. The source material was memory CD4+ T cells from PBMCs. These receptors all stem from a man aged 18 to 30 in good health. Some clones in this sample may be carry-over from other donors' samples. Both conserved end residues are part of each CDR3. A D gene is named only where the DNA matches it firmly. Rows give clone size only sometimes, using once, few, many, or a class for an expanded clone.

j_call cdr3_length clone_size v_call d_call cdr3_aa cdr3_nt
TRBJ1-2 13 . TRBV7-8 . CASSLAPDRGYTF TGTGCCAGCAGCTTAGCGCCGGATCGGGGCTACACCTTC
TRBJ1-1 13 . TRBV18 . CASSPGKSTEAFF TGTGCCAGCTCACCAGGAAAGTCCACTGAAGCTTTCTTT
TRBJ1-1 13 . TRBV5-4 . CASSLTQKGDAFF TGTGCCAGCAGCCTAACACAGAAGGGTGACGCTTTCTTT
TRBJ1-4 15 . TRBV28 TRBD1 CASSWGRGRDEKLFF TGTGCCAGCAGCTGGGGAAGGGGGCGAGATGAAAAACTGTTTTTT
TRBJ1-2 15 . TRBV7-8 . CASSLKERFGGGYTF TGTGCCAGCAGCTTAAAGGAGCGTTTTGGGGGAGGCTACACCTTC
TRBJ1-1 16 . TRBV19 . CASSIRVGKMNTEAFF TGTGCCAGTAGTATTCGGGTCGGGAAAATGAACACTGAAGCTTTCTTT
TRBJ1-1 15 . TRBV2 . CASSATQSGYTEAFF TGTGCCAGCAGTGCAACACAGTCAGGGTACACTGAAGCTTTCTTT
TRBJ1-3 14 . TRBV6-5 . CASSYQGTGNTIYF TGTGCCAGCAGTTACCAGGGGACTGGAAACACCATATATTTT
TRBJ1-2 13 . TRBV2 . CASSERIGNGYTF TGTGCCAGCAGTGAACGGATTGGAAATGGCTACACCTTC
TRBJ2-3 16 . TRBV1 . CTSRPRDSVGADTQYF TGCACCAGCAGGCCTCGGGACTCCGTCGGGGCAGATACGCAGTATTTT
TRBJ2-7 8 . TRBV27 . CASSSPIF TGTGCCAGCAGTTCCCCAATCTTC
TRBJ1-2 12 . TRBV2 TRBD1 CASKDRGSGYTF TGTGCCAGCAAAGACAGGGGAAGTGGCTACACCTTC
TRBJ1-1 11 once TRBV6-5 . CASSDPSEAFF TGTGCCAGCAGTGACCCATCTGAAGCTTTCTTT
TRBJ2-1 15 . TRBV4-1 . CASSQVMGGYNEQFF TGCGCCAGCAGCCAAGTGATGGGGGGCTACAATGAGCAGTTCTTC
TRBJ2-5 15 . TRBV28 . CASSLLWGALETQYF TGTGCCAGCAGTTTATTGTGGGGGGCCTTGGAGACCCAGTACTTC
TRBJ2-4 14 . TRBV28 . CASAGRYGKNIQYF TGTGCCAGCGCAGGGAGGTACGGCAAAAACATTCAGTACTTC
TRBJ1-2 13 . TRBV4-2 . CASSPDVSYGYTF TGTGCCAGCAGCCCGGACGTCTCCTATGGCTACACCTTC
TRBJ2-3 15 . TRBV2 TRBD1 CASSAGTGVTDTQYF TGTGCCAGCAGCGCTGGGACAGGGGTCACAGATACGCAGTATTTT
TRBJ1-4 16 . TRBV4-3 TRBD1 CASSLGDRGANEKLFF TGCGCCAGCAGCCTCGGCGACAGGGGGGCTAATGAAAAACTGTTTTTT
TRBJ2-1 14 few TRBV7-9 . CASSLTLPTREQFF TGTGCCAGCAGCTTGACGTTACCGACCCGTGAGCAGTTCTTC
TRBJ2-3 16 . TRBV19 TRBD2 CASSPRTSGMTDTQYF TGTGCCAGTAGTCCGAGGACTAGCGGGATGACAGATACGCAGTATTTT
TRBJ2-3 15 few TRBV29-1 TRBD2 CSVPLAGQGTDTQYF TGCAGCGTCCCCTTAGCGGGACAAGGGACAGATACGCAGTATTTT
TRBJ2-2 15 . TRBV11-2 . CASSKGGLNTGELFF TGTGCCAGCAGCAAAGGAGGGTTGAACACCGGGGAGCTGTTTTTT
TRBJ1-4 14 . TRBV4-1 . CASSQVSLNEKLFF TGCGCCAGCAGCCAAGTCAGTCTCAATGAAAAACTGTTTTTT
TRBJ2-5 12 . TRBV7-8 . CASSLRRETQYF TGTGCCAGCAGCTTAAGGCGTGAGACCCAGTACTTC
TRBJ2-7 15 once TRBV5-5 . CASSPPPGQSYEQYF TGTGCCAGCAGCCCACCCCCCGGGCAATCCTACGAGCAGTACTTC
TRBJ2-3 9 . TRBV29-1 . CSVGDTQYF TGCAGCGTTGGGGATACGCAGTATTTT
TRBJ2-2 17 . TRBV5-1 . CASSHPTGESPGGELFF TGCGCCAGCAGCCACCCCACGGGGGAGAGTCCTGGCGGGGAGCTGTTTTTT
TRBJ2-7 10 . TRBV20-1 . CSARHYEQYF TGCAGTGCTAGGCACTACGAGCAGTACTTC
TRBJ2-5 14 . TRBV5-1 . CASSLGESQETQYF TGCGCCAGCAGCTTGGGGGAGAGCCAAGAGACCCAGTACTTC
TRBJ2-2 18 . TRBV19 . CASSTKPPTGWNTGELFF TGTGCCAGTAGTACCAAGCCACCGACGGGCTGGAACACCGGGGAGCTGTTTTTT
TRBJ1-2 13 . TRBV9 . CASSVDVNYGYTF TGTGCCAGCAGCGTAGACGTGAACTATGGCTACACCTTC
TRBJ1-1 14 . TRBV5-1 TRBD1 CASSRSGTDTEAFF TGCGCCAGCAGCAGATCCGGGACAGACACTGAAGCTTTCTTT
TRBJ2-7 16 . TRBV4-3 TRBD1 CASSPVRDRDTYGQYF TGCGCCAGCAGCCCAGTTCGGGACAGGGACACCTACGGGCAGTACTTC
TRBJ1-2 12 . TRBV21-1 . CASSNYNYGYTF TGTGCCAGCAGCAACTACAACTATGGCTACACCTTC
TRBJ2-3 14 . TRBV5-6 . CASSLWVSTDTQYF TGTGCCAGCAGCTTGTGGGTTAGCACAGATACGCAGTATTTT
TRBJ2-3 14 . TRBV5-6 . CASSFGGRGDTQYF TGTGCCAGCAGCTTTGGGGGGCGGGGAGATACGCAGTATTTT
TRBJ2-2 12 . TRBV2 . CASRDALGELFF TGTGCCAGCAGAGACGCCCTCGGGGAGCTGTTTTTT
TRBJ1-1 11 . TRBV6-5 . CASSPNTEAFF TGTGCCAGCAGCCCCAACACTGAAGCTTTCTTC
TRBJ2-7 17 once TRBV15 . CATSRSRVEGLRYEQYF TGTGCCACCAGCAGGAGCCGTGTTGAGGGGCTTCGGTACGAGCAGTACTTC
TRBJ2-7 15 . TRBV6-5 TRBD1 CASRLKGTGSYEQYF TGTGCCAGCAGATTGAAGGGGACAGGCTCCTACGAGCAGTACTTC
TRBJ1-2 15 . TRBV5-6 TRBD1 CASSYVPGQGLGYTF TGTGCCAGCAGCTACGTCCCGGGACAGGGCCTTGGCTACACCTTC